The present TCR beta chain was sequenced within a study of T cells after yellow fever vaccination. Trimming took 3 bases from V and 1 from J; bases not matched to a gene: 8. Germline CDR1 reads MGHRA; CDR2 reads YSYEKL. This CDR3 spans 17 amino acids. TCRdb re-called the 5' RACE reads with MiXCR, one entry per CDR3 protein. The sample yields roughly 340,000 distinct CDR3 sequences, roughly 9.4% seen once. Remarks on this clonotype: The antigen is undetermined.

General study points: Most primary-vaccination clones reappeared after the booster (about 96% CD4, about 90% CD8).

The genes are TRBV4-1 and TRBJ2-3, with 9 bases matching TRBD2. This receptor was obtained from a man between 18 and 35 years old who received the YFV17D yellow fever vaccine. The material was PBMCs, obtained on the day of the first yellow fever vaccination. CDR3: CASSQFGGGVGTDTQYF. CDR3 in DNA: TGCGCCAGCAGCCAGTTTGGCGGGGGGGTAGGCACAGATACGCAGTATTTT.